A single sample is the source of the 19 T cell receptor beta chains below, sequenced in a study of blood T cell repertoires in COVID-19. TCRdb keeps only in-frame clones here, not all; method: immunoSEQ multiplex PCR. Of approximately 200,000 clones listed, about 82% were seen once; the top ten hold 7.5% to 10%. Material: PBMCs or T cells enriched from blood (not recorded which). All receptors derive from a woman aged 25 to 45 who had recovered from COVID-19.

V is TRBV3-1 (or the pseudogene TRBV3-2) and J is TRBJ1-1, with D uncertain. V dropped 1 base and J dropped 5 bases, with 8 bases sitting between them. The CDR3 extends over 13 amino acids. From germline, CDR1 is LGHDT and CDR2 YNNKEL (reference sequence). The CDR3 DNA follows: TGTGCCAGCAGCCAAGTTCGAGCGACTGAAGCTTTCTTT. The encoded protein is CASSQVRATEAFF.

J is TRBJ2-3 and V is TRBV5-1; D is uncertain. Trimming cost V 2 bases and J 4 bases, with 5 bases left between them. CDR1 SGHRS and CDR2 YFSETQ come from the germline V gene. CDR3 size: 12 residues. CDR3 DNA: TGCGCCAGCAGCTTTGAGGCAGATACGCAGTATTTT. Its protein is CASSFEADTQYF.

This chain connects TRBV10-2 to TRBJ2-6, with D possibly matching TRBD1 (5 bases). Germline loops: CDR1 WSHSY, CDR2 SAAADI. This CDR3 is built from 14 residues. Trimming pared 8 bases from V and 2 bases from J, leaving 10 bases between. The CDR3, as DNA: TGCGCCAGCCGACAGTCAACTGGGGCCAACGTCCTGACTTTC. This encodes CASRQSTGANVLTF.

V is TRBV11-2 and J is TRBJ2-3, with D perhaps TRBD2 (5 bases). V lost 1 base and J lost 2, with 13 bases in between. Germline-derived CDR1 and CDR2 are SGHAT and FQNNGV. This CDR3 contains 16 residues. CDR3 sequence reads: CASSLGVGAPTDTQYF. The CDR3, as DNA: TGTGCCAGCAGCTTAGGCGTGGGAGCCCCCACAGATACGCAGTATTTT.

The chain recombines TRBV4-2 with TRBJ1-4; the match to TRBD1 covers 9 bases. The germline V gene has CDR1 LGHNA and CDR2 YNFKEQ. V was clipped by 3 bases and J by 6 bases; unmatched bases: 5. This CDR3 comprises 15 residues. CDR3 DNA: TGTGCCAGCAGCCAGGAACAGGGGGCTTATGAAAAACTGTTTTTT. It specifies CASSQEQGAYEKLFF.

The rearrangement links TRBV7-9 to TRBJ1-1, with D possibly being TRBD1 (5 bases). Germline values: CDR1 SEHNR, CDR2 FQNEAQ (reference sequence). The CDR3 sequence is 15 residues long. V gave up 3 bases and J gave up 4 bases, with 15 bases separating them. CDR3: CASSLPQGGGTEAFF. CDR3 DNA: TGTGCCAGCAGCTTGCCTCAGGGAGGTGGCACTGAAGCTTTCTTT.

As for this clone: A clone one base away is much larger, so this may be a read error. This chain connects TRBV28 to TRBJ2-1; D unclear. The ends were cut back, 6 bases at V and 5 bases at J, with 5 bases in the middle. Germline CDR1 MDHEN, CDR2 SYDVKM. The CDR3 has 11 amino acids. The CDR3 DNA reads TGTGCCAGCAGGTCAAACAATGAGCAGTTCTTC. This translates into CASRSNNEQFF.

The chain couples TRBV19 to TRBJ2-3, with a possible D match to TRBD2 (6 bases). Deletions cut 6 bases from V and 1 base from J, with 8 bases between. The CDR3 has 13 residues. CDR1 is LNHDA and CDR2 is SQIVND in the germline V gene (reference sequence). In DNA form, the CDR3 reads TGTGCCAGTAGGGGACTGGGCACAGATACGCAGTATTTT. Translation gives CASRGLGTDTQYF.

The genes are TRBV10-3 and TRBJ2-7, with 10 bases identical to TRBD2. The CDR3 is 14 residues long. Trimming cost V 6 bases and J 5 bases; bases outside gene matches: 7. Per germline, CDR1 ENHRY and CDR2 SYGVKD. CDR3 bases: TGTGCCATCAGACCGGGACTAGCGATGGACGAGCAGTACTTC. Translated, it gives CAIRPGLAMDEQYF.

In its sample, this clone was seen once. The chain couples TRBV7-9 to TRBJ2-5; D ambiguous. V lost 4 bases, J lost 5 bases, and 14 bases lay in between. The CDR3 extends over 14 amino acids. Germline CDR1 reads SEHNR; CDR2 reads FQNEAQ (reference sequence). The CDR3 region has the DNA TGTGCCAGCAGCTCCCTTAGTAATTGGGAGACCCAGTACTTC. This sequence encodes CASSSLSNWETQYF.

This clone was counted only a few times. J is TRBJ2-2 and V is TRBV14, with 10 bases identical to TRBD1. Germline-derived CDR1 and CDR2 are SGHDN and FVKESK. Losses at the gene ends were 1 base for V and 6 bases for J; bases not matched to a gene: 8. The CDR3 sequence is 17 residues long. Here the CDR3 reads CASSQGTGGVISGELFF. CDR3 nucleotide sequence: TGTGCCAGCAGCCAAGGGACAGGGGGTGTTATCTCCGGGGAGCTGTTTTTT.

This chain joins TRBV27 and TRBJ2-1; 7 nucleotides align to TRBD2. Germline CDR1 and CDR2: MNHEY and SMNVEV (reference sequence). This CDR3 has 18 amino acids. Losses at the gene ends were 4 bases for V and 10 bases for J; bases not matched to a gene: 22. CDR3 bases: TGTGCCAGCAGTTCCGGAAGGCCCCCGGGAGGCTGGGGAGGGGAGCAGTTCTTC. As protein: CASSSGRPPGGWGGEQFF.

The chain is built from TRBV5-1 and TRBJ2-5, with TRBD2 matching 12 bases. V lost 4 bases to trimming and J lost 4 bases; unmatched junction nucleotides: 2. The CDR3 runs to 14 residues. Germline V gene sequence: CDR1 SGHRS, CDR2 YFSETQ. For the CDR3, the DNA is TGCGCCAGCAGCCGACTAGCGGGAGTAGAGACCCAGTACTTC. This translates into CASSRLAGVETQYF. Based on the CDR3 plus reference TRBV5-1 and TRBJ2-5, the full variable domain is KAGVTQTPRYLIKTRGQQVTLSCSPISGHRSVSWYQQTPGQGLQFLFEYFSETQRNKGNFPGRFSGRQFSNSRSEMNVSTLELGDSALYLCASSRLAGVETQYFGPGTRLLVL.

The J gene is TRBJ2-7, the V gene TRBV2; D possibly corresponds to TRBD2 (6 bases). Trimming removed 8 bases from V and 0 bases from J, with 14 bases in between. The CDR3 is made up of 14 amino acids. The germline V gene has CDR1 SNHLY and CDR2 FYNNEI. This CDR3 reads CASLRDGSSYEQYF. In DNA form, the CDR3 reads TGTGCCAGCTTGCGGGATGGGAGCTCCTACGAGCAGTACTTC. The full variable domain, with the rest looked up from reference TRBV2 and TRBJ2-7, is EPEVTQTPSHQVTQMGQEVILRCVPISNHLYFYWYRQILGQKVEFLVSFYNNEISEKSEIFDDQFSVERPDGSNFTLKIRSTKLEDSAMYFCASLRDGSSYEQYFGPGTRLTVT.

This clone was recorded only once. V gene TRBV18 combines with J gene TRBJ2-7; 10 bases map to TRBD2. V gave up 2 bases and J gave up 2 bases; unmatched junction bases: 9. The CDR3 consists of 17 residues. In germline, CDR1 is KGHSH, CDR2 LQKENI. The CDR3: CASSPSTTSGKTYEQYF. The CDR3 DNA is TGTGCCAGCTCACCATCTACAACTAGCGGGAAAACCTACGAGCAGTACTTC.

The chain uses TRBV19 and TRBJ1-5; weak D call: TRBD1 (5 bases). Germline loops: CDR1 LNHDA, CDR2 SQIVND (reference sequence). The V and J ends lost 0 bases and 1 base respectively, with 19 bases between them. The CDR3 sequence is 19 residues long. The CDR3 here is CASSIDPMGPTVSNQPQHF. The CDR3 bases are TGTGCCAGTAGTATAGATCCTATGGGGCCGACAGTGAGCAATCAGCCCCAGCATTTT.

This clone showed up just once. V gene TRBV6-2 or TRBV6-3 combines with J gene TRBJ1-6, with D possibly TRBD1 on 5 matching bases. The CDR3 is made up of 15 amino acids. The ends were cut back, 2 bases at V and 6 bases at J, with 11 bases in the middle. Germline values: CDR1 MNHEY, CDR2 SVGEGT. CDR3 in amino acids: CASSYQDRANSPLHF. CDR3 nucleotides: TGTGCCAGCAGTTACCAAGACAGAGCTAATTCACCCCTCCACTTT.

The chain employs TRBV7-8 and TRBJ1-1, with 10 bases fitting TRBD1. Germline values: CDR1 SGHVS, CDR2 FQNEAQ. There are 16 residues in the CDR3. The V gene end was trimmed by 5 bases and the J gene end by 1 base; junction bases not matched to a gene: 7. The CDR3, as DNA: TGTGCCAGCAGCCCTGCCGGGACAGGGGCGAACACTGAAGCTTTCTTT. Its translation is CASSPAGTGANTEAFF.

The chain couples TRBV28 to TRBJ2-3, with a tentative D call TRBD2 (6 bases). Germline values: CDR1 MDHEN, CDR2 SYDVKM. The CDR3 contains 16 residues. V was trimmed by 1 base and J by 1 base, leaving 12 bases between them. CDR3 amino acids: CASSLSLGGGTDTQYF. In DNA form, the CDR3 reads TGTGCCAGCAGTTTATCCCTCGGGGGTGGCACAGATACGCAGTATTTT.